This T cell receptor (beta chain) is from a study of T cell responses to AZD1222 COVID-19 vaccine. Germline V gene lookup returns CDR1 SGHTA and CDR2 FQGNSA. With V trimmed by 5 bases and J by 9 bases, 12 bases remained unmatched. The CDR3 is 16 residues long. Sequencing used immunoSEQ multiplex PCR; TCRdb keeps in-frame clones, though not all of them. The table includes fewer than 85,000 clones, 83% detected once. Study-wide results and caveats: Spike regions recognized by vaccine-associated CD4 TCRs spanned the protein, led by 160-218 and 743-854. The number of AZD1222 recipients seropositive at baseline was only five or six. Most donors were white British and more were female, and clonal diversity was possibly underestimated.

Both about-4-week and about-12-week second-dose recipients were combined. This clone has more than one count but fewer than ten. What it binds is unknown. This chain connects TRBV7-2 to TRBJ2-1; 11 bases align to TRBD1. Specimen: peripheral blood, collected 28 days after the second AZD1222 dose. This TCR was sampled from an adult who received the AZD1222 COVID-19 vaccine. The CDR3 spells CASSPRDRTGGVEQFF. The CDR3 nucleotides are TGTGCCAGCAGCCCTAGGGACCGGACAGGGGGCGTTGAGCAGTTCTTC.